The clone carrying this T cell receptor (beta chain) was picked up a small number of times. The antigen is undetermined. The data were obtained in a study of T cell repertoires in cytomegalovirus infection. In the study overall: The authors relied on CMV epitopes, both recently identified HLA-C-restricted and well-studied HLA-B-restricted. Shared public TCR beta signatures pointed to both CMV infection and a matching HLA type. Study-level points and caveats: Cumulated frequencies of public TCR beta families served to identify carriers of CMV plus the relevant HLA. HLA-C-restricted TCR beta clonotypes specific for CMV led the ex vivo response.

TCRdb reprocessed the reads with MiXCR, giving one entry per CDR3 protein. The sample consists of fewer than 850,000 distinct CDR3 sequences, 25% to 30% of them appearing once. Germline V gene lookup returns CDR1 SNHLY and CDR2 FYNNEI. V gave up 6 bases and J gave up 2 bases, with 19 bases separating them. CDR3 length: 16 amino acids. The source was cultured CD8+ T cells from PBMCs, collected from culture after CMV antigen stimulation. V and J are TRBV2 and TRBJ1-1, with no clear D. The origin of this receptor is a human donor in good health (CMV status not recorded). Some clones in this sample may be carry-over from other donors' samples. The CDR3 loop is CASSVPRELRNTEAFF. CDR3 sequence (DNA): TGTGCCAGCAGCGTTCCCCGGGAGCTAAGAAACACTGAAGCTTTCTTT.